This TCR beta chain was identified during a study of blood T cell repertoires in COVID-19. The wider study: Sites across the United States, Italy and Spain contributed samples from acute and convalescent COVID-19. PBMCs, B-cell-depleted T cells, or T cells were the source of the cDNA or gDNA that made up the material.

As processed by the authors: Reference gene primer amplification gave estimated nucleated cell counts. Only in-frame clones appear in the TCRdb table, and some are missing; sequencing was by immunoSEQ multiplex PCR. V, J and clone size are those of that table, while D and trimming were read from the DNA. This table has 75,000 to 100,000 clones, approximately 87% appearing once. Trimming stripped 3 bases from V and 2 bases from J, with 14 bases between. The germline V gene has CDR1 KGHSH and CDR2 LQKENI. This CDR3 has 16 residues. The J gene is TRBJ2-1, the V gene TRBV18; tentatively, D is TRBD2 (6 bases). Sequencing was performed on peripheral blood. The receptor's source is a human donor in a cohort sampled during active COVID-19. The CDR3 coding sequence is TGTGCCAGCTCACCGTTGTTGGCGGGGACCTACAATGAGCAGTTCTTC. This encodes CASSPLLAGTYNEQFF.